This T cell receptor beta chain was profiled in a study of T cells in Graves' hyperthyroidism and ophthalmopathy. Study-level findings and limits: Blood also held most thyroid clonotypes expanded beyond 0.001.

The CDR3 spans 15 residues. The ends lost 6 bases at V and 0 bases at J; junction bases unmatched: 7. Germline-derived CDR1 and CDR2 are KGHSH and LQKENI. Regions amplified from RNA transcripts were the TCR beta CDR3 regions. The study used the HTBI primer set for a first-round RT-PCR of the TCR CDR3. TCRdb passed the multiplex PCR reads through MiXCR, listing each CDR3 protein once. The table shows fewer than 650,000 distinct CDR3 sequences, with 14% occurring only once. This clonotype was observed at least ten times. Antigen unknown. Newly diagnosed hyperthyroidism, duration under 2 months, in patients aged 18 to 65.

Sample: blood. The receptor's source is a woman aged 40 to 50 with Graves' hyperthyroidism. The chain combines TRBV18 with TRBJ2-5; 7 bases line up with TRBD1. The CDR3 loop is CASSRSGQYQETQYF. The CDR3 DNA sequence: TGTGCCAGCTCCCGATCGGGACAGTACCAAGAGACCCAGTACTTC.